The clone carrying this T cell receptor beta chain is a singleton in its sample. The length of the CDR3 is 12 residues. V lost 6 bases to trimming and J lost 5 bases, with 8 bases between them. Germline CDR1 reads MNHNY; CDR2 reads SVGAGI (reference sequence). The data were obtained in a study of blood T cell repertoires in COVID-19. Method: immunoSEQ multiplex PCR; TCRdb's copy keeps in-frame clones and lacks some. The sample yields about 180,000 clones, 88% seen once. The receptor was isolated from a woman aged 25 to 39 with acute or convalescent COVID-19. Sequencing input: peripheral blood. This chain joins TRBV6-6 and TRBJ1-5; tentatively, D is TRBD1 (6 bases). DNA for the CDR3: TGTGCCAGCAGCACAGGGTATCAGCCCCAGCATTTT. Residues: CASSTGYQPQHF.